This is a list of T cell receptor beta chains from one sample in a study of CD8 T cells in Susac syndrome. TCRdb independently ran MiXCR on the immunoSEQ multiplex PCR reads; one entry per CDR3 protein. The sample has 70,000 or so distinct CDR3 sequences; about 95% are singletons. What was sequenced was CD8+ T cells from PBMCs. These receptors were collected from a human donor with multiple sclerosis. The CDR3 runs from the conserved cysteine through the conserved F or W. A D gene is named only where the DNA matches it firmly. Rows may omit the clone size; those that give it use once, few, many or a size class.

cdr3_aa cdr3_nt j_call d_call clone_size v_call
CASSYFRGVDTEAFF TGTGCCAGCAGTTACTTCAGGGGAGTAGACACTGAAGCTTTCTTT TRBJ1-1 NA NA TRBV6-5
CASSFDTSSEQFF TGTGCCAGCAGTTTCGACACCTCCAGTGAGCAGTTCTTC TRBJ2-1 NA NA TRBV5-4
CASRPLTGGDGGTDTQYF TGTGCCAGCAGACCTCTAACGGGGGGTGACGGCGGCACAGATACGCAGTATTTT TRBJ2-3 TRBD2 NA TRBV27
CAEGKDLNTEAFF TGTGCCGAGGGAAAGGACCTGAACACTGAAGCTTTCTTT TRBJ1-1 NA few TRBV6-1
CASRLAGVDNEQFF TGCGCCAGCAGACTAGCGGGAGTAGACAATGAGCAGTTCTTC TRBJ2-1 TRBD2 NA TRBV5-1
CSARDPWGADTQYF TGCAGTGCTAGAGATCCGTGGGGGGCAGATACGCAGTATTTT TRBJ2-3 NA NA TRBV20-1
CASTTHTVQGDEQYF TGTGCCAGCACAACCCACACGGTACAGGGTGACGAGCAGTACTTC TRBJ2-7 NA NA TRBV25-1
CASSFGSSGTQYF TGTGCCAGCAGCTTTGGGAGTTCAGGGACCCAGTACTTC TRBJ2-5 NA NA TRBV5-4
CASSQDNSRTDTQYF TGCGCCAGCAGCCAAGATAATAGCCGCACAGATACGCAGTATTTT TRBJ2-3 NA NA TRBV4-3
CASSHNTQPQHF TGTGCCAGCAGTCATAACACTCAGCCCCAGCATTTT TRBJ1-5 NA NA TRBV12-3/TRBV12-4
CASSLGSGGGNQPQHF TGTGCCAGCAGCTTAGGGTCAGGGGGTGGCAATCAGCCCCAGCATTTT TRBJ1-5 TRBD1 NA TRBV7-4
CSVEEGSQGDSYEQYF TGCAGCGTTGAAGAGGGGAGCCAGGGGGACTCCTACGAGCAGTACTTC TRBJ2-7 TRBD1 NA TRBV29-1
CASSYSLRGYGYTF TGTGCCAGCAGTTACTCTTTGCGGGGCTATGGCTACACCTTC TRBJ1-2 NA NA TRBV6-5
CASRSAPSGYTF TGTGCCAGCCGCTCCGCGCCATCTGGCTACACCTTC TRBJ1-2 NA NA TRBV9
CASSWGTGTETQYF TGTGCCAGCAGTTGGGGTACCGGGACAGAGACCCAGTACTTC TRBJ2-5 NA few TRBV12-3/TRBV12-4
CSVEDFRVITTQYF TGCAGCGTTGAAGATTTTAGGGTTATTACTACCCAGTACTTC TRBJ2-5 NA NA TRBV29-1
CASSGGTEPQETQYF TGTGCCAGCAGTGGGGGGACAGAACCTCAAGAGACCCAGTACTTC TRBJ2-5 NA NA TRBV6-5
CASGFGRPGETQYF TGTGCTAGTGGTTTTGGGAGGCCCGGGGAGACCCAGTACTTC TRBJ2-5 NA NA TRBV12-5
CASSPIPSTDTQYF TGCGCCAGCAGCCCGATTCCCAGCACAGATACGCAGTATTTT TRBJ2-3 NA once TRBV10-2
CAWTLVLNNEQFF TGTGCCTGGACACTCGTACTGAACAATGAGCAGTTCTTC TRBJ2-1 NA NA TRBV30
CASSPRQGAMTEAFF TGTGCCAGCAGCCCCCGACAGGGGGCTATGACTGAAGCTTTCTTT TRBJ1-1 TRBD1 NA TRBV11-2
CASSPTVMNTEAFF TGTGCCAGCAGCCCAACAGTGATGAACACTGAAGCTTTCTTT TRBJ1-1 NA NA TRBV7-3
CASSGTNTGELFF TGTGCCAGCTCCGGAACGAACACCGGGGAGCTGTTTTTT TRBJ2-2 NA NA TRBV7-2
CASSLKSGPSTDTQYF TGTGCCAGCAGCTTAAAGAGCGGTCCTAGCACAGATACGCAGTATTTT TRBJ2-3 NA NA TRBV7-9
CASSRRGRDGYGYTF TGTGCCAGTAGTAGGAGGGGAAGGGACGGCTATGGCTACACCTTC TRBJ1-2 NA NA TRBV19
CAWSLENQETQYF TGTGCCTGGAGTTTGGAGAACCAAGAGACCCAGTACTTC TRBJ2-5 NA NA TRBV30
CATHPDRGPYEQYF TGCGCCACCCACCCGGACAGGGGGCCCTACGAGCAGTACTTC TRBJ2-7 TRBD1 NA TRBV23-1
CASSGRGLEQYF TGTGCCAGCAGCGGCAGGGGGCTCGAGCAGTACTTC TRBJ2-7 TRBD1 NA TRBV9
CASSVDDRGRPITEAFF TGTGCCAGCAGCGTAGACGACAGGGGCCGGCCAATCACTGAAGCTTTCTTT TRBJ1-1 TRBD1 NA TRBV9
CASSSIGTGEYNEQFF TGTGCCAGCAGCTCTATTGGCACAGGAGAATACAATGAGCAGTTCTTC TRBJ2-1 NA NA TRBV7-8
CASSQEKRGENTGELFF TGCGCCAGCAGCCAAGAAAAGCGGGGAGAGAACACCGGGGAGCTGTTTTTT TRBJ2-2 TRBD2 NA TRBV4-1
CASSYGSRGNIQYF TGTGCCAGCAGTTACGGAAGTCGGGGGAACATTCAGTACTTC TRBJ2-4 NA NA TRBV6-2/TRBV6-3
CASSEYLTGELFF TGTGCCAGCAGTGAATATCTCACCGGGGAGCTGTTTTTT TRBJ2-2 NA NA TRBV25-1
CASSQVAGTSYEQFF TGCGCCAGCAGCCAAGTCGCCGGGACTAGCTATGAGCAGTTCTTC TRBJ2-1 TRBD2 NA TRBV4-1
CASSQGGGMGEQFF TGTGCCAGCAGCCAAGGCGGGGGGATGGGTGAGCAGTTCTTC TRBJ2-1 TRBD2 NA TRBV4-2
CASSLGWLNTEAFF TGTGCCAGCAGTTTGGGTTGGCTTAACACTGAAGCTTTCTTT TRBJ1-1 NA NA TRBV27
CASSYSDWAEAFF TGTGCCAGCAGTTACTCGGATTGGGCTGAAGCTTTCTTT TRBJ1-1 NA NA TRBV6-2/TRBV6-3
CASSVYNEQFF TGTGCCAGCAGCGTCTACAATGAGCAGTTCTTC TRBJ2-1 NA NA TRBV5-4
CATGTSGFQETQYF TGTGCCACCGGGACTAGCGGATTCCAAGAGACCCAGTACTTC TRBJ2-5 TRBD2 NA TRBV7-9